The 13 T cell receptor beta chains below were found in one sample sequenced in a study of T-cell reconstitution after alpha-beta-depleted transplantation in children. Unique molecular identifiers were built into the TCRbeta library. Using its own MiXCR run on the PCR reads, TCRdb lists one record per CDR3 protein. This table has hundreds of thousands of distinct CDR3 sequences, about 31% appearing once. The material was PBMCs from the stem cell graft donor, obtained from the stem cell graft. The receptors originated from a human donor who donated a stem cell graft to a child with aplastic anemia.

The V and J genes are TRBV29-1 and TRBJ2-1; tentatively, D is TRBD1 (6 bases). Germline V gives CDR1 SQVTM, CDR2 ANQGSEA. CDR3 size: 13 residues. Trimming removed 8 bases at V and 5 bases at J, with 16 bases between. DNA of the CDR3: TGCAGCTGGGCGTTGGGGGCCAACAATGAGCAGTTCTTC. Translating it yields CSWALGANNEQFF.

This clonotype showed up just a few times. V is TRBV15 and J is TRBJ2-7, with D hard to call. Germline-derived CDR1 and CDR2 are LNHNV and YYDKDF (reference sequence). CDR3 length equals 15 residues. The V end lost 0 bases, the J end lost 2 bases, and 11 bases lay between the germline ends. The CDR3 DNA follows: TGTGCCACCAGCAGAGATGATTCAGGTACCTACGAGCAGTACTTC. This codes for CATSRDDSGTYEQYF.

The chain combines TRBV10-3 with TRBJ1-1, with D tentatively TRBD1 (6 bases). This CDR3 is built from 13 residues. CDR1 ENHRY and CDR2 SYGVKD come from the germline V gene. V was clipped by 4 bases and J by 1 base, with 7 bases between them. Here the CDR3 reads CAISARGNTEAFF. Here the CDR3 DNA reads TGTGCCATCAGTGCCAGGGGGAACACTGAAGCTTTCTTT.

The chain employs TRBV10-2 and TRBJ1-1; no clear D. CDR3 length: 12 amino acids. Germline lookup yields CDR1 WSHSY and CDR2 SAAADI. V lost 7 bases and J 2 bases, leaving 8 bases between the germline ends. This CDR3 reads CASTDLNTEAFF. CDR3 DNA: TGCGCCAGCACTGACCTTAACACTGAAGCTTTCTTT.

This clonotype turned up a few times. This rearrangement joins TRBV11-1 to TRBJ2-2, with 8 positions matching TRBD1. This CDR3 is 16 amino acids long. V shed 6 bases and J 2 bases; nucleotides not matched to a gene: 8. CDR1 and CDR2 (germline): SGHAT, FQDESV (reference sequence). The CDR3 nucleotides read TGTGCCAGCAGTCACACAGGACAGGGCAACACCGGGGAGCTGTTTTTT. The encoded protein is CASSHTGQGNTGELFF.

This chain uses TRBV14 with TRBJ2-1, with 7 nucleotides matching TRBD2. The V segment lost 1 base and the J segment 2 bases; nucleotides outside the gene matches: 2. Germline V gives CDR1 SGHDN, CDR2 FVKESK. The CDR3 is made up of 15 amino acids. The CDR3 region is CASSQGGSPYNEQFF. CDR3 DNA: TGTGCCAGCAGCCAAGGCGGGAGTCCCTACAATGAGCAGTTCTTC.

This clonotype has at least ten counts. The chain employs TRBV15 and TRBJ2-6; D ambiguous. There are 16 residues in the CDR3. Trimming took off 0 bases at V and 0 bases at J, with 6 bases between the two ends. Per the germline V gene, CDR1 is LNHNV and CDR2 is YYDKDF (reference sequence). This CDR3 reads CATSRDGGSGANVLTF. Here the CDR3 DNA reads TGTGCCACCAGCAGAGATGGCGGCTCTGGGGCCAACGTCCTGACTTTC.

CDR3 coding DNA: TGTGCCAGCAGCTTAGCTCCGACAGGGGAATACGAGCAGTACGTC. As protein: CASSLAPTGEYEQYV. V gene TRBV7-6 combines with J gene TRBJ2-7, with 8 bases fitting TRBD1. This CDR3 has 15 residues. Trimming cost V 0 bases and J 4 bases; bases outside gene matches: 5. From germline, CDR1 is SGHVS and CDR2 FNYEAQ.

This clonotype was observed at least ten times. The V call is TRBV29-1, the J call TRBJ2-5; TRBD1 is a possible D gene (6 bases). In germline, CDR1 is SQVTM, CDR2 ANQGSEA. CDR3 length equals 12 residues. The V end lost 7 bases, the J end lost 1 base, and 10 bases lay between the germline ends. DNA for the CDR3: TGCAGCGGCTACAGGGTCCAAGAGACCCAGTACTTC. The encoded protein is CSGYRVQETQYF.

The V gene is TRBV5-1, the J gene TRBJ2-7; D is uncertain. CDR1 and CDR2 (germline): SGHRS, YFSETQ. CDR3 length: 15 residues. Between the trimmed V and J ends, which lost 0 bases and 0 bases, there was a span of 10 bases. The CDR3 bases are TGCGCCAGCAGCTTGGAGGCAGTTCGCTCCTACGAGCAGTACTTC. Amino acids: CASSLEAVRSYEQYF.

J is TRBJ2-1 and V is TRBV19; 12 bases line up with TRBD1. Trimming removed 7 bases from V and 9 bases from J; junction bases left unmatched: 13. The CDR3 spans 16 residues. Looked up from germline, CDR1 is LNHDA and CDR2 is SQIVND (reference sequence). CDR3 sequence reads: CASTEKGQGASVEQFF. The CDR3 DNA follows: TGTGCCAGTACCGAGAAGGGACAGGGGGCGTCCGTTGAGCAGTTCTTC.

The genes are TRBV18 and TRBJ1-4; D is unresolved. Germline V gives CDR1 KGHSH, CDR2 LQKENI. CDR3 length: 16 residues. The V end lost 1 base, the J end lost 0 bases, and 9 bases lay between the germline ends. The chain's CDR3 is CASSPLPQATNEKLFF. The CDR3 DNA is TGTGCCAGCTCACCACTGCCCCAGGCAACTAATGAAAAACTGTTTTTT.

This clonotype came up a few times. This chain connects TRBV10-1 to TRBJ2-2, with TRBD2 identical over 8 bases. This CDR3 comprises 15 residues. Germline CDR1 WNHNN, CDR2 SYGVQD (reference sequence). With V trimmed by 4 bases and J by 4 bases, 5 bases remained unmatched. In DNA form, the CDR3 reads TGCGCCAGCAGTGCGAGGGGACTAGGCACCGGGGAGCTGTTTTTT. Amino acids: CASSARGLGTGELFF.